This section outlines one T cell receptor (beta chain) sequence together with its context. CDR1 is KGHDR, CDR2 SFDVKD, per germline. The CDR3 is 16 residues long. V shed 4 bases, J shed 4 bases, and the junction held 6 bases outside the gene matches. Per the authors' pipeline: Amplification of reference gene primers was used by the study to estimate nucleated cell counts. The table came from immunoSEQ multiplex PCR; TCRdb's copy has only in-frame clones and leaves some out. The V and J calls and clone size were taken over from that table, and D and trimming were inferred from the DNA. There are about 49,000 clones in the sample; about three quarters occur only once, and 35% to 55% lies in the top ten. This specimen comes from a study of blood T cell repertoires in COVID-19. About the research overall: COVID-19 samples from acute and convalescent phases originated in the United States, Italy and Spain. Nucleic acid was either cDNA or gDNA, and it came from T cells, B-cell-depleted T cells, or PBMCs.

Source material: peripheral blood. This clonotype originated in a man in his 70s with active or convalescent COVID-19. The V and J genes are TRBV24-1 and TRBJ2-5; 12 bases line up with TRBD1. For the CDR3, the DNA is TGTGCCACCAGTGACCGGGACAGGGGGCGGGTAGAGACCCAGTACTTC. As protein: CATSDRDRGRVETQYF.